This TCR beta chain was identified in a study of blood T cell repertoires in COVID-19. On the study more broadly: Both acute and convalescent COVID-19 samples were obtained from the United States, Italy and Spain. T cells, B-cell-depleted T cells, or PBMCs provided the cDNA or gDNA that served as material.

Original methodology: The assay estimated nucleated cells by amplifying reference gene primers. Sequencing used immunoSEQ multiplex PCR; TCRdb keeps in-frame clones, though not all of them. V, J and clone size were drawn from that table, and D and trimming were deduced from the DNA. This sample has 200,000 to 250,000 clones; 90% occur once, and the top ten carry under 3.5%. Germline CDR1 is MNHEY and CDR2 is SMNVEV (reference sequence). V was clipped by 9 bases and J by 0 bases; unmatched bases: 5. This CDR3 comprises 14 residues. Followed over time, Seattle patients had been enrolled while infection was active.

This TCR was sampled from a man aged 25-45 years with COVID-19, enrolled during active disease. The chain uses TRBV27 and TRBJ2-1; TRBD2 matches 7 bases. Material: peripheral blood. As DNA, the CDR3 is TGTGCCAGTGCTAGCGGCAGCTCCTACAATGAGCAGTTCTTC. It codes for CASASGSSYNEQFF.